These T cell receptor beta chains were read from a single sample in a study of blood T cells in healthy people across ages. One entry per CDR3 protein results from TCRdb running MiXCR on the 5' RACE reads. This sample has over a million distinct CDR3 sequences, with roughly 59% found just once. The sample comprised blood. The receptors come from a man between 18 and 35 years old in good health. The CDR3 runs from the conserved cysteine through the conserved F or W. D genes are given only for firm matches. For some rows the clone size is stated as once, few or many, or as a class when expanded; others skip it.

>-|TRBJ2-7|-|TRBV20-1
TGCAGTGCTGGGGGGATCCACTCCTCCTACGAGCAGTACTTC
CSAGGIHSSYEQYF
>-|TRBJ2-7|-|TRBV7-2
TGTGCCAGCAGCCACGCCCTCTCTTACGAGCAGTACTTC
CASSHALSYEQYF
>-|TRBJ2-7|-|TRBV7-2
TGTGCCAGCACCTCGGGACCGACATCCTACGAGCAGTACTTC
CASTSGPTSYEQYF
>-|TRBJ1-2|TRBD1|TRBV7-2
TGTGCCACCGACCGACAGGGAGGACACTATGGCTACACCTTC
CATDRQGGHYGYTF
>few|TRBJ2-1|-|TRBV3-1
TGTGCCAGCAGCCAAAGGTATGAGCAGTTCTTC
CASSQRYEQFF
>-|TRBJ1-4|-|TRBV6-6
TGTGCCAGCAGTAACTCCTTGCCTAATGAAAAACTGTTTTTT
CASSNSLPNEKLFF
>-|TRBJ1-5|-|TRBV25-1
TGTGCCAGCAGTGAAACAGGGAACAATCAGCCCCAGCATTTT
CASSETGNNQPQHF
>-|TRBJ2-5|TRBD2|TRBV20-1
TGCAGTGCCCCCGTAGTAGCGGGGGGGCAAGGCCAAGAGACCCAGTACTTC
CSAPVVAGGQGQETQYF
>once|TRBJ1-5|TRBD1|TRBV4-1
TGCGCCAGCAGCCAAGATGCGTGGGCAGGGGGCGGTCAGCCCCAGCATTTT
CASSQDAWAGGGQPQHF
>-|TRBJ2-3|TRBD1|TRBV27
TGTGCCAGCAGCAGGACAGGGGGCATAGATACGCAGTATTTT
CASSRTGGIDTQYF
>few|TRBJ2-5|TRBD2|TRBV6-2/TRBV6-3
TGTGCCAGCACTACTAGCGGAAAAGAGACCCAGTACTTC
CASTTSGKETQYF
>-|TRBJ2-7|-|TRBV6-1
TGTGCCGTTCACAGGGACTCCTACGAGCAGTACTTC
CAVHRDSYEQYF
>-|TRBJ2-7|TRBD1|TRBV11-2
TGTGCCAGCAGCACCCACAGTAGGACAGGGACCTACGAGCAGTACTTC
CASSTHSRTGTYEQYF
>few|TRBJ2-7|-|TRBV15
TGTGCCACCAGCAGTGGCCACTACGAGCAGTACTTC
CATSSGHYEQYF
>-|TRBJ2-2|TRBD2|TRBV27
TGTGCCAGCAGTTTGGCGGGAGAGGCGACCGGGGAGCTGTTTTTT
CASSLAGEATGELFF
>-|TRBJ2-1|-|TRBV5-1
TGCGCCAGCAGCTTTCTTAGGCAGGGGGGCAATGAGCAGTTCTTC
CASSFLRQGGNEQFF